The source of this TCR beta chain is a study of blood T cell repertoires in COVID-19 (dated by TCRdb to about 2020). Study-wide context: Samples from collaborators originated in the United States, Italy and Spain and spanned both the acute and convalescent phases of COVID-19. The repertoires were released in a freely available public database intended as a resource for research on the immune response to SARS-CoV-2. The samples were drawn from two sources: the first 160 participants of the ongoing ImmuneRACE study, and 1,000 to 1,500 subjects contributed by 6 global collaborators. HLA class I and class II types, where available, came from metadata supplied by the sample provider rather than from assay-based typing. Subjects who had been exposed to COVID-19, were actively infected with it, or had recovered from it provided the deeply sampled blood TCRbeta repertoires that made up the dataset. The sample metadata nearly always contained a de-identified subject ID, COVID-19 status, age in years and sex. The material from the prospective study consisted of cDNA or gDNA derived from T cells, B-cell-depleted T cells, or PBMCs.

This clone was observed a single time. Its antigen is unknown. Within one base of it there is no much larger clone, and no base qualities were kept. Findings and caveats that apply to the study as a whole: The quantity of clinical and demographic metadata differed by source and by participant and was supplied without curation.

TCRbeta CDR3 regions were amplified from genomic DNA by means of the immunoSEQ Assay, a bias-controlled multiplex PCR. The study's own analysis went as follows. The number of nucleated cells in each sample was estimated by amplification of reference gene primers within the assay. Sequence reads were collapsed and filtered to measure the absolute abundance of every unique TCRbeta CDR3 rearrangement. For each sample, productive Simpson clonality was calculated by taking the square root of Simpson's diversity index across productive rearrangements. The table was pulled from immuneACCESS by TCRdb, which kept in-frame rearrangements only. Such tables lose some clones; where checked, under half of the loss comes from unresolved V genes, and the rest has no known cause. That table supplies the V and J calls and clone size; D and trimming were determined from the DNA. Within this sample are 250,000 to 350,000 clones, with more than 80% of them counted one time only. The ten largest clones capture 6% to 8% of the sample.

V and J are trimmed by 1 base and 4 bases, and the gene matches miss 7 bases of the junction. CDR1 and CDR2 were assigned from the germline V gene (reference sequence) as LNHDA and SQIVND. The CDR3, cysteine through phenylalanine, is 15 amino acids long. The CDR3 DNA has 45 bases and is translated from base 1. One collaborating source in Seattle enrolled patients during active infection and followed them longitudinally through the course of disease. Collaborating institutions collected whole blood in K2EDTA tubes following their own protocols. For TCRbeta analysis, collaborators shipped samples as frozen whole blood, isolated PBMCs, or DNA extracted from either of those sample types.

This TCR was sampled from a woman aged 45-60 years with COVID-19, enrolled during active disease. The chain joins TRBV19 to TRBJ2-7; the central 7 bases match TRBD1. The specimen was peripheral blood. The CDR3 region has the sequence CASSIGQGVSYEQYF. The DNA sequence follows: TGTGCCAGTAGTATAGGACAGGGTGTATCTTACGAGCAGTACTTC.